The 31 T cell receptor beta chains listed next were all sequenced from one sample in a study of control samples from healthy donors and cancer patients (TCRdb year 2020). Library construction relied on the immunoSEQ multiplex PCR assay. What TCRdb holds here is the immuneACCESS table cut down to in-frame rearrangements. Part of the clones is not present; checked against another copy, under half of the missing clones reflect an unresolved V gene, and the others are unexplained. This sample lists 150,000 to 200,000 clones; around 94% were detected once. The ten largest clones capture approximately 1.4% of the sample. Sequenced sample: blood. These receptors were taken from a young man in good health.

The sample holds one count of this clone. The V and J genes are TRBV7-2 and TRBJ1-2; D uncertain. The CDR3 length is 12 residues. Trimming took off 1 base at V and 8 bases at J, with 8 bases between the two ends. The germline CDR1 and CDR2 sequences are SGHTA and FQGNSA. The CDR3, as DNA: TGTGCCAGCAGCTTAGGGGCGAGGGGCTACACCTTC. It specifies CASSLGARGYTF.

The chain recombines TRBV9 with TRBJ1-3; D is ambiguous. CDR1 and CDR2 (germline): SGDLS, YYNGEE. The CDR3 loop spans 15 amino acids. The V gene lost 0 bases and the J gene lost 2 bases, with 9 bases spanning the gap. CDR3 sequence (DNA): TGTGCCAGCAGCGTAGATGGGAGAACTGGAAACACCATATATTTT. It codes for CASSVDGRTGNTIYF.

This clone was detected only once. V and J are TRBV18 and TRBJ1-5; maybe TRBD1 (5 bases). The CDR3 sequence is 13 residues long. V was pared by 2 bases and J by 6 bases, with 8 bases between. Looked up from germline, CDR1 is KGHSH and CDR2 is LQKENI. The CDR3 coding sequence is TGTGCCAGCTCACCATCGGGGGGTCAGCCCCAGCATTTT. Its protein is CASSPSGGQPQHF.

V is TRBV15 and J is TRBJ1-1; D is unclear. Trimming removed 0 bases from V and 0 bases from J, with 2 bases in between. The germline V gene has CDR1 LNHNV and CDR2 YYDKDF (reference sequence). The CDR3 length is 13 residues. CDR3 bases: TGTGCCACCAGCAGAGAAATGAACACTGAAGCTTTCTTT. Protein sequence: CATSREMNTEAFF.

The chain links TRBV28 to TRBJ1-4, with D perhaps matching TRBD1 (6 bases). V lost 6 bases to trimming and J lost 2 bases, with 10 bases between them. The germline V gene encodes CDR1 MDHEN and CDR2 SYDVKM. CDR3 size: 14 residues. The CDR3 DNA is TGTGCCAGCAGGGAAGGGGGGACTAATGAAAAACTGTTTTTT. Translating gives CASREGGTNEKLFF.

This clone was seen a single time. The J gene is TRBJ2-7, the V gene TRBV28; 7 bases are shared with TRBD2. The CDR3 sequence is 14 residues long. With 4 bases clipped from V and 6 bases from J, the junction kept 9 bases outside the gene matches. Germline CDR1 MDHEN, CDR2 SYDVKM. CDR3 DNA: TGTGCCAGCAGTTCTAGCGGCATAACGGGCGAGCAGTACTTC. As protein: CASSSSGITGEQYF.

The CDR3 DNA follows: TGTGCTAGTGGTTTGGTACAGACAGGGTCTACCGGGGAGCTGTTTTTT. Its translation: CASGLVQTGSTGELFF. The chain uses TRBV12-5 and TRBJ2-2, with 7 bases identical to TRBD1. Germline trimming cut 0 bases from V and 5 bases from J; bases unmatched to any gene: 6. Per the germline V gene, CDR1 is LGHNT and CDR2 is FRNRAP. The length of the CDR3 is 16 residues. Based on the CDR3 plus reference TRBV12-5 and TRBJ2-2, the full variable domain is DARVTQTPRHKVTEMGQEVTMRCQPILGHNTVFWYRQTMMQGLELLAYFRNRAPLDDSGMPKDRFSAEMPDATLATLKIQPSEPRDSAVYFCASGLVQTGSTGELFFGEGSRLTVL.

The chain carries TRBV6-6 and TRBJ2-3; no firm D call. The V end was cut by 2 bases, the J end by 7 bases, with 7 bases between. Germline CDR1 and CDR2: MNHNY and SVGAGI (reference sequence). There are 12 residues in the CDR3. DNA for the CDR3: TGTGCCAGCAGTTACGAAGGAAATACGCAGTATTTT. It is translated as CASSYEGNTQYF.

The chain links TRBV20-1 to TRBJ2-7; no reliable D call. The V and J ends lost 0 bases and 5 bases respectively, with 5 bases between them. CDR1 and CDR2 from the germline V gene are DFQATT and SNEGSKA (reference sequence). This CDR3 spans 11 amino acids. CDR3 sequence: CSARDRNEQYF. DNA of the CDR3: TGCAGTGCTAGAGACAGGAACGAGCAGTACTTC.

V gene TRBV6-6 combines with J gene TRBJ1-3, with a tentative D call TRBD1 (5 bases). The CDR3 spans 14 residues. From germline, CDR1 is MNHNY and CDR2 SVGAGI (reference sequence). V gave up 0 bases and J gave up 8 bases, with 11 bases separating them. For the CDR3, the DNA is TGTGCCAGCAGTTACTCGGGGGGTCCGGACACCATATATTTT. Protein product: CASSYSGGPDTIYF.

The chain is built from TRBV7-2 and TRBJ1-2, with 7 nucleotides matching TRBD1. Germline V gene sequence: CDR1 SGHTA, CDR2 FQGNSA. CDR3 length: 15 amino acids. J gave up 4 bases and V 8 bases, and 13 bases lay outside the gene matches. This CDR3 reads CASGKFGTEAYGYTF. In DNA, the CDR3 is TGTGCCAGCGGAAAATTCGGGACAGAGGCCTATGGCTACACCTTC.

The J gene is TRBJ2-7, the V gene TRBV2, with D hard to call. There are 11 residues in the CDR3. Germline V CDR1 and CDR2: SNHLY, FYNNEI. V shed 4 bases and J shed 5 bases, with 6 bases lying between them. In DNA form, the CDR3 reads TGTGCCAGCAGTGTTACCAACGAGCAGTACTTC. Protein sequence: CASSVTNEQYF.

In DNA form, the CDR3 reads TGTGCCAGCAGCCAGGGGGCTTCGAATGAAAAACTGTTTTTT. Amino acids: CASSQGASNEKLFF. The genes are TRBV5-4 and TRBJ1-4, with 8 nucleotides matching TRBD1. Germline values: CDR1 SGHNT, CDR2 YYREEE (reference sequence). The CDR3 has 14 residues. The J segment lost 5 bases and the V segment lost 4 bases, leaving 4 bases of the junction unmatched.

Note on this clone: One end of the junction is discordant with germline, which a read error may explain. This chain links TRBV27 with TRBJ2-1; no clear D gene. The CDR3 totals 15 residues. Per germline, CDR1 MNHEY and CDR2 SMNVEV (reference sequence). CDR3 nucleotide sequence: TGTGCCAGCAGTTTATTGCAGGTGGCCCTCAATGGGCAGTTCTTC. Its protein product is CASSLLQVALNGQFF.

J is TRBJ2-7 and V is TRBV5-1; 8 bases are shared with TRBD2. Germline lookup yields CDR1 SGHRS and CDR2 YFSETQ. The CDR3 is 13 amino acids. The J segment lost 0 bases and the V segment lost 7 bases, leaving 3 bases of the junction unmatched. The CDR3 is CASGGTSSYEQYF. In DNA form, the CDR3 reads TGCGCCAGCGGGGGGACTAGCTCCTACGAGCAGTACTTC.

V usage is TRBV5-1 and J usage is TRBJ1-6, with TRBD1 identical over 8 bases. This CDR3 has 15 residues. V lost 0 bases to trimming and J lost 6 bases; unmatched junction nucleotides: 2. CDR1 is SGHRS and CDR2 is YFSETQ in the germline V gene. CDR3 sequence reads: CASSLVGQANSPLHF. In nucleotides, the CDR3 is TGCGCCAGCAGCTTGGTGGGACAGGCTAATTCACCCCTCCACTTT.

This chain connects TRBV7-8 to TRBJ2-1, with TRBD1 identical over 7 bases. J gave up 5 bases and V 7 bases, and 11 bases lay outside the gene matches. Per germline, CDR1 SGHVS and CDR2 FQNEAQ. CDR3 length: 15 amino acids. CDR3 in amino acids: CASTLRDRANNEQFF. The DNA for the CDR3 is TGTGCCAGCACCCTACGAGACAGGGCTAACAATGAGCAGTTCTTC.

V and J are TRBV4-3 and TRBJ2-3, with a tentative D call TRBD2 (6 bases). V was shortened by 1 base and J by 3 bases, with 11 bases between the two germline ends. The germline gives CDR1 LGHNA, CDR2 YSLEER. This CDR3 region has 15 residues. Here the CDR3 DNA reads TGCGCCAGCAGCCAAGGGGTAGCGGCTACAGATACGCAGTATTTT. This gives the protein CASSQGVAATDTQYF.

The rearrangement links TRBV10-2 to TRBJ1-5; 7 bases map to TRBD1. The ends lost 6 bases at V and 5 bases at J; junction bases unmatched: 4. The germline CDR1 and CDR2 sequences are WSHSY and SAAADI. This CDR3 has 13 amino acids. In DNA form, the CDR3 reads TGCGCCAGCAGCCAACAGGGGCATCAGCCCCAGCATTTT. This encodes CASSQQGHQPQHF.

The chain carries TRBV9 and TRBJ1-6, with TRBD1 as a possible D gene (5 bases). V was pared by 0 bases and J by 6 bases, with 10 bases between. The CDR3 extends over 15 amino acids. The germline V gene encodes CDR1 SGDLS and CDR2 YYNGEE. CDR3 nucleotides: TGTGCCAGCAGCGTAGCTGGAGACAGTAATTCACCCCTCCACTTT. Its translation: CASSVAGDSNSPLHF.

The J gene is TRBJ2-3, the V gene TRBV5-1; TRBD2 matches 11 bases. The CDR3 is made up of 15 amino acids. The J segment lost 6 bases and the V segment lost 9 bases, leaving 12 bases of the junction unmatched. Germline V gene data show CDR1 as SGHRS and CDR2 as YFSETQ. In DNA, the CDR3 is TGCGCCAATTCACTAGCGGGGGCTTCCGGGGATACGCAGTATTTT. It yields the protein CANSLAGASGDTQYF.

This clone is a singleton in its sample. DNA of the CDR3: TGTGCCAGCAGTTACTCGACGGGAGGATCCTACAATGAGCAGTTCTTC. The encoded protein is CASSYSTGGSYNEQFF. The rearrangement links TRBV6-5 to TRBJ2-1; TRBD2 matches 7 bases. The CDR3 covers 16 residues. Germline V gene data show CDR1 as MNHEY and CDR2 as SVGAGI. J lost 1 base, V lost 0 bases, and 3 bases had no gene match.

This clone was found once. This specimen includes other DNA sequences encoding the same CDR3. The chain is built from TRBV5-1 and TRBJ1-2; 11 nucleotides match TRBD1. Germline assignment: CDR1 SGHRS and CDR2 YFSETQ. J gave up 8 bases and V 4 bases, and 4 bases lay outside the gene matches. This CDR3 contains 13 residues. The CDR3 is CASSPGQGVGYTF. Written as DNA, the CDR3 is TGCGCCAGCAGCCCGGGACAGGGGGTAGGCTACACCTTC.

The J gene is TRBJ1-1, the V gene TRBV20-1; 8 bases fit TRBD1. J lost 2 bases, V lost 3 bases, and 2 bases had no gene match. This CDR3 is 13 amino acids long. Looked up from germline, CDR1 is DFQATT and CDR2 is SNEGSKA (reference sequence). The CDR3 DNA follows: TGCAGTGCTAGTCAGGGGGCCAACACTGAAGCTTTCTTT. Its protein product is CSASQGANTEAFF.

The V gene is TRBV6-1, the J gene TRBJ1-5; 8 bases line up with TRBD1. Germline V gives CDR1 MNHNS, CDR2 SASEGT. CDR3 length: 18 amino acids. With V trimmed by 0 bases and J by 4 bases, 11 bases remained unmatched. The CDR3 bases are TGTGCCAGCAGTGAAGCTGTAGAAAGGACAGGGACGAATCAGCCCCAGCATTTT. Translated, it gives CASSEAVERTGTNQPQHF.

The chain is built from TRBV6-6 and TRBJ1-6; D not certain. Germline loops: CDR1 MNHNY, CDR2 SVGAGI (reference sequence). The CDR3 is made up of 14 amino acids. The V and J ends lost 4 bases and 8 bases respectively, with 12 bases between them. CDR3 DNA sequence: TGTGCCAGCAGTTCGCCGACCGGCTATTCACCCCTCCACTTT. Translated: CASSSPTGYSPLHF.

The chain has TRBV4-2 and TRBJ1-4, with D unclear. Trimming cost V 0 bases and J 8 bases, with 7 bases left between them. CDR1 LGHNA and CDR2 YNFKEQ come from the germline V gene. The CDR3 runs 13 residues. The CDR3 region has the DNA TGTGCCAGCAGCCAAGATCAGCGCGAAAAACTGTTTTTT. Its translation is CASSQDQREKLFF.

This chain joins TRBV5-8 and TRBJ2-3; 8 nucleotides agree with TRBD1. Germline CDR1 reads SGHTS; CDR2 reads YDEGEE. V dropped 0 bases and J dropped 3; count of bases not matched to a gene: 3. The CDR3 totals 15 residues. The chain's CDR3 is CASSLEDRGTDTQYF. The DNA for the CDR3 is TGTGCCAGCAGCTTGGAAGACAGGGGTACAGATACGCAGTATTTT.

The CDR3 is CASIQRGGETQYF. The CDR3 DNA sequence: TGTGCCAGCATACAGCGGGGGGGAGAGACCCAGTACTTC. The rearrangement joins TRBV7-2 to TRBJ2-5, with TRBD2 matching over 10 bases. Germline V lookup: CDR1 SGHTA, CDR2 FQGNSA. The V segment lost 7 bases and the J segment 4 bases; nucleotides outside the gene matches: 3. This CDR3 has 13 residues.

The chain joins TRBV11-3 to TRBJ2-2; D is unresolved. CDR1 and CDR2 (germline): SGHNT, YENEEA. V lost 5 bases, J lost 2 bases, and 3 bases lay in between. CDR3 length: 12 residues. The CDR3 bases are TGTGCCAGCAGCGTAAACACCGGGGAGCTGTTTTTT. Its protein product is CASSVNTGELFF.

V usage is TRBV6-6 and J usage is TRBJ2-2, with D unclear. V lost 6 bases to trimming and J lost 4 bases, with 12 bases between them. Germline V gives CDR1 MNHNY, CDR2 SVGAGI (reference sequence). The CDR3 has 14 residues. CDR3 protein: CASRFGYGTGELFF. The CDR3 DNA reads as TGTGCCAGCAGATTTGGCTATGGCACCGGGGAGCTGTTTTTT.